One and the same sample provided the 10 T cell receptor beta chains below, sequenced in a study of cytomegalovirus exposure and HLA in healthy donors. The PCR had 60 Vbeta and 13 Jbeta primers. The assay was immunoSEQ multiplex PCR, and TCRdb's table has in-frame clones only and misses some. Seen here are approximately 160,000 clones, over 60% observed once, and the top ten hold roughly 3.1%. Sequencing was carried out using PBMCs. Every receptor here comes from a woman in her 30s in good health and CMV-seropositive.

J is TRBJ2-5 and V is TRBV11-3; D possibly corresponds to TRBD2 (5 bases). The CDR3 covers 15 residues. Trimming removed 8 bases from V and 2 bases from J, with 18 bases in between. CDR1 is SGHNT and CDR2 is YENEEA in the germline V gene. The CDR3 spells CASAVGPRGQETQYF. CDR3 DNA: TGTGCCAGCGCAGTAGGGCCCAGAGGGCAAGAGACCCAGTACTTC.

V is TRBV7-2 and J is TRBJ2-7, with D tentatively TRBD1 (5 bases). Trimming removed 7 bases at V and 0 bases at J, with 13 bases between. The CDR3 consists of 14 residues. Germline-derived CDR1 and CDR2 are SGHTA and FQGNSA. In nucleotides, the CDR3 is TGTGCCAGCAAGCAGGGCCCTAGCTCCTACGAGCAGTACTTC. It is translated as CASKQGPSSYEQYF. The full variable domain, completed using reference TRBV7-2 and TRBJ2-7, is GAGVSQSPSNKVTEKGKDVELRCDPISGHTALYWYRQSLGQGLEFLIYFQGNSAPDKSGLPSDRFSAERTGGSVSTLTIQRTQQEDSAVYLCASKQGPSSYEQYFGPGTRLTVT.

The chain employs TRBV6-4 and TRBJ2-2, with TRBD1 identical over 10 bases. This CDR3 spans 17 amino acids. The junction had 9 bases not matched to a gene; V was cut back by 4 bases and J by 4 bases. Germline assignment: CDR1 MRHNA and CDR2 SNTAGT. The CDR3 DNA sequence: TGTGCCAGCAGTGCGTTTGAGACAGGGGGCGGCACCGGGGAGCTGTTTTTT. This gives the protein CASSAFETGGGTGELFF.

This clone appeared a single time. The chain uses TRBV5-4 and TRBJ2-7; TRBD2 aligns across 7 bases. The trim removed 7 bases at V and 3 bases at J, leaving 13 bases unmatched. Germline CDR1 and CDR2: SGHNT and YYREEE (reference sequence). This CDR3 is built from 15 residues. The CDR3 sequence: CASSLDAGAYYEQYF. The CDR3, as DNA: TGTGCCAGCTCGCTGGATGCGGGAGCATACTACGAGCAGTACTTC.

CDR3 sequence (DNA): TGCGCCAGCAGGACAGGGTACGAGCAGTACTTC. Amino acids: CASRTGYEQYF. V is TRBV5-1 and J is TRBJ2-7; 7 nucleotides line up with TRBD1. V shed 5 bases, J shed 4 bases, and the junction held 0 bases outside the gene matches. Germline loops: CDR1 SGHRS, CDR2 YFSETQ. This CDR3 comprises 11 residues. The full variable domain, its missing parts supplied by reference TRBV5-1 and TRBJ2-7, is KAGVTQTPRYLIKTRGQQVTLSCSPISGHRSVSWYQQTPGQGLQFLFEYFSETQRNKGNFPGRFSGRQFSNSRSEMNVSTLELGDSALYLCASRTGYEQYFGPGTRLTVT.

This sequence joins TRBV9 and TRBJ2-2; TRBD2 is a possible D gene (7 bases). Trimming took off 0 bases at V and 2 bases at J, with 14 bases between the two ends. Germline V gene lookup returns CDR1 SGDLS and CDR2 YYNGEE. The CDR3 sequence is 17 residues long. Here the CDR3 reads CASSVGTGGANTGELFF. The CDR3 DNA sequence: TGTGCCAGCAGCGTAGGAACGGGGGGCGCAAACACCGGGGAGCTGTTTTTT.

The chain uses TRBV6-5 and TRBJ1-2; D unresolved. Trimming shortened V by 6 bases and J by 8 bases, and 16 bases separated the two germline ends. Per the germline V gene, CDR1 is MNHEY and CDR2 is SVGAGI. The CDR3 sequence is 13 residues long. The CDR3 DNA sequence: TGTGCCAGCAGGTGGCAGGCCTTAGGAGGCTACACCTTC. Protein product: CASRWQALGGYTF.

This chain uses TRBV13 with TRBJ1-2; 8 bases agree with TRBD1. Trimming cost V 5 bases and J 3 bases; bases outside gene matches: 17. This CDR3 is built from 18 residues. The germline V gene encodes CDR1 PRHDT and CDR2 FYEKMQ (reference sequence). In DNA form, the CDR3 reads TGTGCCAGCAGCCAGGACAGGGACGCCGTTGCGAGGTACTATGGCTACACCTTC. It translates to CASSQDRDAVARYYGYTF. Filled out from reference TRBV13 and TRBJ1-2, the complete variable domain reads AAGVIQSPRHLIKEKRETATLKCYPIPRHDTVYWYQQGPGQDPQFLISFYEKMQSDKGSIPDRFSAQQFSDYHSELNMSSLELGDSALYFCASSQDRDAVARYYGYTFGSGTRLTVV.

V is TRBV19 and J is TRBJ1-5, with TRBD1 matching over 7 bases. V shed 2 bases, J shed 5 bases, and the junction held 3 bases outside the gene matches. CDR3 length: 14 residues. The germline V gene has CDR1 LNHDA and CDR2 SQIVND (reference sequence). The CDR3 loop is CASSIRGGDQPQHF. DNA for the CDR3: TGTGCCAGTAGTATAAGAGGGGGCGATCAGCCCCAGCATTTT.

V is TRBV27 and J is TRBJ1-2, with 7 bases lining up with TRBD1. The germline gives CDR1 MNHEY, CDR2 SMNVEV (reference sequence). Germline trimming cut 5 bases from V and 8 bases from J; bases unmatched to any gene: 17. This CDR3 region has 16 residues. The CDR3 sequence: CASSNWDSASFGGYTF. CDR3 DNA sequence: TGTGCCAGCAGTAATTGGGACAGTGCGTCTTTTGGAGGCTACACCTTC.